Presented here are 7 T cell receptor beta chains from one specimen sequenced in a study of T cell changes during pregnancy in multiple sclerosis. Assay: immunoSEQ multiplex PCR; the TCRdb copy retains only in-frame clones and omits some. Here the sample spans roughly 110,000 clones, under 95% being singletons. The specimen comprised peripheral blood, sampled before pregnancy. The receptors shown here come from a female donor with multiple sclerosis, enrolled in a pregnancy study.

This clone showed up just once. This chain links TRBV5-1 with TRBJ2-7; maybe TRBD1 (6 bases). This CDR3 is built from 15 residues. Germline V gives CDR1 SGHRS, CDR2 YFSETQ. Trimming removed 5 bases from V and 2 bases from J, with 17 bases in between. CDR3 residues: CASRPDRTLTYEQYF. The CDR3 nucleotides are TGCGCCAGCAGGCCCGACAGGACCCTAACCTACGAGCAGTACTTC.

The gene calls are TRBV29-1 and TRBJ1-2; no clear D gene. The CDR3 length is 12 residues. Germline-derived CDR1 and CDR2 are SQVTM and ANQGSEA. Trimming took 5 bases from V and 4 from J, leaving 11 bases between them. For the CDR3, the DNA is TGCAGCGTTTCGACAACCTCCTATGGCTACACCTTC. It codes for CSVSTTSYGYTF. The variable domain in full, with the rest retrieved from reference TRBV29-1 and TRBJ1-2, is SAVISQKPSRDICQRGTSLTIQCQVDSQVTMMFWYRQQPGQSLTLIATANQGSEATYESGFVIDKFPISRPNLTFSTLTVSNMSPEDSSIYLCSVSTTSYGYTFGSGTRLTVV.

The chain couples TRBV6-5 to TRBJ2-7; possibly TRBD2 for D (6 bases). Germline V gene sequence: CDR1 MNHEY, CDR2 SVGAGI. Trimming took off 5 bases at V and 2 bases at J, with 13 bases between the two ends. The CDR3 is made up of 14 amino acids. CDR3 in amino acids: CASSNGGSTYEQYF. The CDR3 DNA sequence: TGTGCCAGCAGTAACGGGGGATCTACCTACGAGCAGTACTTC.

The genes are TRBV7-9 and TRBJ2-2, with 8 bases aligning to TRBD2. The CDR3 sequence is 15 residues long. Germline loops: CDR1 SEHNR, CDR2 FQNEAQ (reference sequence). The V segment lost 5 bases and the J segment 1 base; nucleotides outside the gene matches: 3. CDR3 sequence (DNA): TGTGCCAGCAGCGTTACTAGCGGGAACACCGGGGAGCTGTTTTTT. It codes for CASSVTSGNTGELFF.

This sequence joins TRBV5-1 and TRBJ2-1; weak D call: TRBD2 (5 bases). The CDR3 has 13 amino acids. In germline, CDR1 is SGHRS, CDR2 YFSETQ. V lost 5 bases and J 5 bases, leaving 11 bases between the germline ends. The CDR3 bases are TGCGCCAGCAGGGGAGCGTCCAACAATGAGCAGTTCTTC. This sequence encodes CASRGASNNEQFF.

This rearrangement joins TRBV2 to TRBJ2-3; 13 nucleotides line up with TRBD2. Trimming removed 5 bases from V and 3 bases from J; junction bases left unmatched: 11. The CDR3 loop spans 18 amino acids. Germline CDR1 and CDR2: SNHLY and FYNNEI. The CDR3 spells CASSPGLAGVRWTDTQYF. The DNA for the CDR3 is TGTGCCAGCAGTCCTGGACTAGCGGGGGTAAGGTGGACAGATACGCAGTATTTT.

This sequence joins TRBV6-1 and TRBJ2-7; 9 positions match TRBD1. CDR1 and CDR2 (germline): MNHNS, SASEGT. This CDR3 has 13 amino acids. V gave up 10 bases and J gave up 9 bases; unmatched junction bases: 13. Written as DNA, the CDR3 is TGTGCCATCAGGGACAGGGAACTCTTTGGGCAGTACTTC. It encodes CAIRDRELFGQYF.